The count of the clone carrying this T cell receptor (beta chain) is one. The antigen remains unidentified. The data derive from a study of cytomegalovirus exposure and HLA in healthy donors. Points from the study as a whole: Later work found that TCR association rates differed between HLA loci; DRB1 had the most and HLA-C the fewest. Some V segments, including TRBV6-2 and TRBV6-3, were excluded as indistinguishable.

The PCR used 60 Vbeta and 13 Jbeta primers. Only in-frame clones appear in the TCRdb table, and some are missing; sequencing was by immunoSEQ multiplex PCR. The sample carries 120,000 to 150,000 clones, around three quarters recorded once. V was pared by 1 base and J by 3 bases, with 3 bases of the junction left unmatched. Looked up from germline, CDR1 is LNHDA and CDR2 is SQIVND (reference sequence). The CDR3 has 16 amino acids. The rearrangement joins TRBV19 to TRBJ1-6, with 7 nucleotides matching TRBD1. The TCR sequence derives from a man between 18 and 35 years old in good health and CMV-seronegative. The sample was PBMCs. CDR3 region: CASSIGRTGYNSPLHF. CDR3 coding DNA: TGTGCCAGTAGTATAGGTCGGACAGGCTATAATTCACCCCTCCACTTT. Combining the CDR3 with reference TRBV19 and TRBJ1-6 gives the whole variable domain DGGITQSPKYLFRKEGQNVTLSCEQNLNHDAMYWYRQDPGQGLRLIYYSQIVNDFQKGDIAEGYSVSREKKESFPLTVTSAQKNPTAFYLCASSIGRTGYNSPLHFGNGTRLTVT.